This record covers a single TCR beta chain. Germline V gene lookup returns CDR1 SGHAT and CDR2 FQDESV (reference sequence). The CDR3 runs to 19 residues. V shed 1 base, J shed 2 bases, and the junction held 10 bases outside the gene matches. CD45RO-negative, CCR7-selected cells formed the naive CD8 fraction, which excluded terminally differentiated effector memory CD45RA+ cells. The data are from a study of shared clonotypes between healthy human individuals. The table came from immunoSEQ multiplex PCR; TCRdb's copy has only in-frame clones and leaves some out. The top ten clones hold over 1.5% of a sample with about 2.1 million clones, roughly 93% of them seen once.

The V and J genes are TRBV11-1 and TRBJ2-1; 11 bases line up with TRBD2. The origin of this receptor is a man between 18 and 29 years old in good health. Some clones in this sample may be carry-over from other donors' samples. The sequencing input was naive CD8+ T cells from PBMCs. CDR3 in DNA: TGTGCCAGCAGCTTAGGAGACGGACTAGCGGGTACCGCCTACAATGAGCAGTTCTTC. Amino acid sequence: CASSLGDGLAGTAYNEQFF.